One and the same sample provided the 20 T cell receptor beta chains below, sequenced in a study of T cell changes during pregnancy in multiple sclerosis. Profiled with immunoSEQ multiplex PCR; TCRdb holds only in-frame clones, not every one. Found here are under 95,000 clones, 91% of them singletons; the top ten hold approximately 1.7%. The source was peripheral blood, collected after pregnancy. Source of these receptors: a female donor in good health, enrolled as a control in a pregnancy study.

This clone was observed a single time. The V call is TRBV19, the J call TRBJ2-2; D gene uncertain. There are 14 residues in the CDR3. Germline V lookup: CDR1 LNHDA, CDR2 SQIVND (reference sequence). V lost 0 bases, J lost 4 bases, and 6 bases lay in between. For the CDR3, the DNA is TGTGCCAGTAGTATAGAGGCTCCCACCGGGGAGCTGTTTTTT. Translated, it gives CASSIEAPTGELFF.

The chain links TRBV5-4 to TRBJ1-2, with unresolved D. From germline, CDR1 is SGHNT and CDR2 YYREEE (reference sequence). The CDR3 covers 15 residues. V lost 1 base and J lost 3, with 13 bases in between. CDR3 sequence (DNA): TGTGCCAGCAGCTTGAACCCCACAGTTGACTATGGCTACACCTTC. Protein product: CASSLNPTVDYGYTF.

The CDR3 region is CASSGRGGYGNQPQHF. DNA of the CDR3: TGTGCCAGCAGTGGGAGAGGGGGCTACGGGAATCAGCCCCAGCATTTT. This chain connects TRBV27 to TRBJ1-5; TRBD1 matches at 7 bases. There are 16 residues in the CDR3. V lost 5 bases and J lost 4; bases outside the gene matches: 11. The germline V gene encodes CDR1 MNHEY and CDR2 SMNVEV (reference sequence).

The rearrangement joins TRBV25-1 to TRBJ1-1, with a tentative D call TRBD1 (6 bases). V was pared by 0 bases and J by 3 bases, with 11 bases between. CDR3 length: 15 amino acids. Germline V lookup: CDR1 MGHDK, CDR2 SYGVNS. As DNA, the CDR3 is TGTGCCAGCAGTGAATACCGGGACACATACACTGAAGCTTTCTTT. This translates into CASSEYRDTYTEAFF.

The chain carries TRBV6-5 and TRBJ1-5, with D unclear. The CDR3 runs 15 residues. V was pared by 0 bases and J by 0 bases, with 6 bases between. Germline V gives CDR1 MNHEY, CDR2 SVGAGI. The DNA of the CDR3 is TGTGCCAGCAGTTACTCGTACTCTAGCAATCAGCCCCAGCATTTT. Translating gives CASSYSYSSNQPQHF.

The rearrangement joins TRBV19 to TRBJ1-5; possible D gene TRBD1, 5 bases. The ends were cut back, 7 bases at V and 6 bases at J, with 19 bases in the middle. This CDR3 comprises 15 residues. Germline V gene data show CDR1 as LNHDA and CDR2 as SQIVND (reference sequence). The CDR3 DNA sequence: TGTGCCAGTACCATCGGAGGGGTTTCGGGTCAGCCCCAGCATTTT. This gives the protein CASTIGGVSGQPQHF. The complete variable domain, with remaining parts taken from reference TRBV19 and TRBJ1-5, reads DGGITQSPKYLFRKEGQNVTLSCEQNLNHDAMYWYRQDPGQGLRLIYYSQIVNDFQKGDIAEGYSVSREKKESFPLTVTSAQKNPTAFYLCASTIGGVSGQPQHFGDGTRLSIL.

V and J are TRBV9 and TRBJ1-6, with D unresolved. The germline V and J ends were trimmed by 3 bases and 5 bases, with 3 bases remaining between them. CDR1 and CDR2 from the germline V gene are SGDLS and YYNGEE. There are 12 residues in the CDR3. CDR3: CASSGDNSPLHF. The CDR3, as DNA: TGTGCCAGCAGCGGAGATAATTCACCCCTCCACTTT.

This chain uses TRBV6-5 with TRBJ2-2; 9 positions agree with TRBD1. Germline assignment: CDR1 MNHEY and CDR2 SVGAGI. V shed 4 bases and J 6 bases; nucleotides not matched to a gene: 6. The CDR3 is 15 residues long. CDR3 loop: CASSFRDRDAGELFF. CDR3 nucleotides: TGTGCCAGCAGTTTCCGGGACAGGGACGCCGGGGAGCTGTTTTTT.

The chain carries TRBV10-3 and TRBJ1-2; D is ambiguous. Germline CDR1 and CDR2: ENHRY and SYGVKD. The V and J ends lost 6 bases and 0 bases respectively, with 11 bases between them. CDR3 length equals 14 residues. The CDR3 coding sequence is TGTGCCATCAGCTCTAGGTCAGCTAACTATGGCTACACCTTC. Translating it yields CAISSRSANYGYTF.

The CDR3 spells CASSPKGTQETQYF. CDR3 DNA: TGTGCCAGCAGCCCCAAGGGGACTCAAGAGACCCAGTACTTC. The gene calls are TRBV7-3 and TRBJ2-5; perhaps TRBD2 as D (6 bases). This CDR3 comprises 14 residues. V lost 5 bases and J lost 2, with 12 bases in between. The germline gives CDR1 SGHTA, CDR2 FQGTGA. The full variable domain, its missing parts supplied by reference TRBV7-3 and TRBJ2-5, is GAGVSQTPSNKVTEKGKYVELRCDPISGHTALYWYRQSLGQGPEFLIYFQGTGAADDSGLPNDRFFAVRPEGSVSTLKIQRTERGDSAVYLCASSPKGTQETQYFGPGTRLLVL.

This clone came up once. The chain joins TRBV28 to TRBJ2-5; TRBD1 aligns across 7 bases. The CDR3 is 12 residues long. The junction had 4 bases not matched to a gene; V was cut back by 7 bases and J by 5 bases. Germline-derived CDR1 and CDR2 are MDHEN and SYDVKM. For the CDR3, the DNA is TGTGCCAGCATCTCACAGGGGGAGACCCAGTACTTC. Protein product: CASISQGETQYF.

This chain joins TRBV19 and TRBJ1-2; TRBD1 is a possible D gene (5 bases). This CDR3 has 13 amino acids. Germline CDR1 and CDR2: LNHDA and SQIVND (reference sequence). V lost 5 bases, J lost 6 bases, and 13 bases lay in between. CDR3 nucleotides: TGTGCCAGTAGTCCGCGCAGGGTTGATGGCTACACCTTC. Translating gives CASSPRRVDGYTF.

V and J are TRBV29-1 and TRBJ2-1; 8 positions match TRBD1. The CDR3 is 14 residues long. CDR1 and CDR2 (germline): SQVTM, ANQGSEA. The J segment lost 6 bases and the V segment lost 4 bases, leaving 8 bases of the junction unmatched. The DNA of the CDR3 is TGCAGCGTTGTGGCGGGACAGGTGGGCAATGAGCAGTTCTTC. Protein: CSVVAGQVGNEQFF.

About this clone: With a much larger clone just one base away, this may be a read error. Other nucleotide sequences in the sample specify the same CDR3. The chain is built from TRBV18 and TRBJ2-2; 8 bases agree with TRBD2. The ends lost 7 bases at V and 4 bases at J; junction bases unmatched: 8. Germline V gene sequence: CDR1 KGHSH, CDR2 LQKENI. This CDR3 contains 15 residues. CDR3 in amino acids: CASYSGGASTGELFF. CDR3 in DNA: TGTGCCAGCTACAGCGGGGGCGCAAGCACCGGGGAGCTGTTTTTT.

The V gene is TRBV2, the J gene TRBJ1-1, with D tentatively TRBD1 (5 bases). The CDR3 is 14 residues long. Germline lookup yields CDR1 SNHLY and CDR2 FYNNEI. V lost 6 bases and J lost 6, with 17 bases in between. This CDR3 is CASSGWGVESEAFF. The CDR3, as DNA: TGTGCCAGCAGCGGATGGGGCGTTGAGTCTGAAGCTTTCTTT.

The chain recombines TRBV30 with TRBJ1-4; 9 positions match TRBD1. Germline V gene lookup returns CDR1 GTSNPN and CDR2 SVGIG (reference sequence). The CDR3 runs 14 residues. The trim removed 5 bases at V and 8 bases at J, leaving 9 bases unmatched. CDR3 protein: CAWEQGTGYEKLFF. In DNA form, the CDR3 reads TGTGCCTGGGAACAAGGGACAGGGTACGAAAAACTGTTTTTT.

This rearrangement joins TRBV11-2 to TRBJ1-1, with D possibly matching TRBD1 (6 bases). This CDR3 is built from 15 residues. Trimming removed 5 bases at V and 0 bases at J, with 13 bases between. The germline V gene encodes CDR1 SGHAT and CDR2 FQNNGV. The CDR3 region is CASSTRGILNTEAFF. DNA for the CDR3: TGTGCCAGCAGCACAAGGGGGATCCTGAACACTGAAGCTTTCTTT.

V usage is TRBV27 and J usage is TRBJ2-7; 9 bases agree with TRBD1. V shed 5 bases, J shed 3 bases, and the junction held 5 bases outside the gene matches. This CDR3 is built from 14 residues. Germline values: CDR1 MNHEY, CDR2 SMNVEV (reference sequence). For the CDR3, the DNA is TGTGCCAGCAGTCGACAGGGGGTACGCTACGAGCAGTACTTC. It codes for CASSRQGVRYEQYF.

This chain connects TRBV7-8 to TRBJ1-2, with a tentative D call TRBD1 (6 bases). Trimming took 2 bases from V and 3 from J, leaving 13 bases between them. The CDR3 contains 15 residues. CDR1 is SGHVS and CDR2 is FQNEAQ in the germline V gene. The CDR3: CASSLFGGGDYGYTF. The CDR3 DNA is TGTGCCAGCAGCTTATTTGGAGGGGGGGACTATGGCTACACCTTC.

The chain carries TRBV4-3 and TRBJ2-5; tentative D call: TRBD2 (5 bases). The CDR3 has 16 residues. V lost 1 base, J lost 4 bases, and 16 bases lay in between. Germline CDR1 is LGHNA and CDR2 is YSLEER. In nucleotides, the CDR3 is TGCGCCAGCAGCCAAGTTTCGGGGAGCGGCCGAGAGACCCAGTACTTC. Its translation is CASSQVSGSGRETQYF.